This passage covers 31 T cell receptor beta chains from one sample sequenced in a study of control samples from healthy donors and cancer patients. The table came from immunoSEQ multiplex PCR; TCRdb's copy has only in-frame clones and leaves some out. The repertoire holds about 180,000 clones, more than 80% seen once, with roughly 1.3% in the top ten. The specimen sequenced was blood. The receptors here all came from a man in his thirties or forties in good health.

This chain connects TRBV5-6 to TRBJ1-5; D uncertain. The germline CDR1 and CDR2 sequences are SGHDT and YYEEEE. V lost 0 bases and J lost 4, with 5 bases in between. There are 13 residues in the CDR3. The CDR3 region is CASSLGINQPQHF. The CDR3 bases are TGTGCCAGCAGCTTGGGGATAAATCAGCCCCAGCATTTT.

The chain couples TRBV7-2 to TRBJ1-1; D call uncertain. In germline, CDR1 is SGHTA, CDR2 FQGNSA. V lost 5 bases, J lost 1 base, and 8 bases lay in between. The CDR3 consists of 13 residues. The CDR3 nucleotides read TGTGCCAGCAGCCCCGAAAGGAACACTGAAGCTTTCTTT. Translating it yields CASSPERNTEAFF.

The rearrangement joins TRBV29-1 to TRBJ2-5; 11 bases are shared with TRBD2. Looked up from germline, CDR1 is SQVTM and CDR2 is ANQGSEA. This CDR3 has 13 amino acids. The V and J ends lost 5 bases and 6 bases, in that order; junction bases with no gene match: 5. The CDR3 loop reads CSVSTSGGQTQYF. The CDR3 coding sequence is TGCAGCGTTTCTACTAGCGGGGGACAGACCCAGTACTTC.

The chain carries TRBV10-3 and TRBJ2-7; D unclear. There are 12 residues in the CDR3. CDR1 ENHRY and CDR2 SYGVKD come from the germline V gene. Trimming pared 4 bases from V and 4 bases from J, leaving 8 bases between. DNA for the CDR3: TGTGCCATCAGTGGGAGTAATTACGAGCAGTACTTC. This codes for CAISGSNYEQYF.

The genes are TRBV4-2 and TRBJ1-3; D ambiguous. Germline lookup yields CDR1 LGHNA and CDR2 YNFKEQ. There are 16 residues in the CDR3. V lost 1 base to trimming and J lost 0 bases, with 10 bases between them. The CDR3 spells CASSQVVGSSGNTIYF. CDR3 bases: TGTGCCAGCAGCCAAGTGGTAGGAAGCTCTGGAAACACCATATATTTT.

The chain recombines TRBV19 with TRBJ1-1, with 7 positions matching TRBD1. Germline V gene data show CDR1 as LNHDA and CDR2 as SQIVND (reference sequence). The CDR3 totals 15 residues. The junction had 8 bases not matched to a gene; V was cut back by 3 bases and J by 4 bases. The CDR3 nucleotides read TGTGCCAGTAGTATTCTCCTTCAGGGGGGCACTGAAGCTTTCTTT. Translating it yields CASSILLQGGTEAFF.

The CDR3 spells CASRDGRASGNTIYF. The CDR3 region has the DNA TGTGCCAGCAGGGACGGACGGGCCTCTGGAAACACCATATATTTT. The chain is built from TRBV9 and TRBJ1-3, with no clear D. Trimming stripped 5 bases from V and 0 bases from J, with 12 bases between. Per the germline V gene, CDR1 is SGDLS and CDR2 is YYNGEE. The CDR3 has 15 amino acids.

The V gene is TRBV27, the J gene TRBJ2-7, with no clear D. Germline CDR1 and CDR2: MNHEY and SMNVEV (reference sequence). Trimming cost V 6 bases and J 8 bases, with 14 bases left between them. CDR3 size: 12 residues. As DNA, the CDR3 is TGTGCCAGCAGCCCCCCGGGCCCCAAGCAGTACTTC. It is translated as CASSPPGPKQYF.

The V and J genes are TRBV5-1 and TRBJ1-3; D uncertain. The length of the CDR3 is 14 residues. The V and J ends lost 7 bases and 0 bases respectively, with 11 bases between them. The germline V gene encodes CDR1 SGHRS and CDR2 YFSETQ. This chain's CDR3 is CASRPVNSGNTIYF. The CDR3 DNA reads TGCGCCAGCCGACCGGTTAACTCTGGAAACACCATATATTTT.

In regard to this clone: Other DNA sequences in the same sample also yield this CDR3. The rearrangement uses TRBV9 and TRBJ2-5; D gene unclear. Trimming took 0 bases from V and 1 from J, leaving 4 bases between them. Germline values: CDR1 SGDLS, CDR2 YYNGEE. The CDR3 covers 13 residues. CDR3 sequence (DNA): TGTGCCAGCAGCGTAGGTGGCCAAGAGACCCAGTACTTC. Amino acids: CASSVGGQETQYF.

The rearrangement joins TRBV19 to TRBJ2-1; 11 bases line up with TRBD2. The V and J ends lost 5 bases and 1 base, in that order; junction bases with no gene match: 13. Germline V CDR1 and CDR2: LNHDA, SQIVND (reference sequence). The CDR3 covers 19 residues. CDR3 DNA: TGTGCCAGTAGTTTTCTAGCGGGAGGCACCCGTTCTTCCTACAATGAGCAGTTCTTC. Translating it yields CASSFLAGGTRSSYNEQFF.

The genes are TRBV11-2 and TRBJ2-7, with 10 bases that match TRBD2. Germline CDR1 reads SGHAT; CDR2 reads FQNNGV. J lost 5 bases, V lost 5 bases, and 21 bases had no gene match. The CDR3 is made up of 19 amino acids. CDR3 sequence: CASSLPSVAGGLLRNEQYF. Here the CDR3 DNA reads TGTGCCAGCAGCCTCCCCTCGGTAGCGGGGGGCCTACTTCGGAACGAGCAGTACTTC.

CDR3 amino acids: CSASAGAKNIQYF. Here the CDR3 DNA reads TGCAGTGCTAGTGCCGGAGCCAAAAACATTCAGTACTTC. The chain recombines TRBV20-1 with TRBJ2-4; D gene unclear. V was shortened by 3 bases and J by 0 bases, with 6 bases between the two germline ends. Germline lookup yields CDR1 DFQATT and CDR2 SNEGSKA (reference sequence). This CDR3 has 13 amino acids.

J is TRBJ2-7 and V is TRBV13, with D perhaps given as TRBD1 or TRBD2 (5 bases each). The CDR3 has 15 residues. Germline V gives CDR1 PRHDT, CDR2 FYEKMQ (reference sequence). Between the trimmed V and J ends, which lost 6 bases and 2 bases, there was a span of 17 bases. CDR3 DNA sequence: TGTGCCAGCAGTCCTCGGGGCGGAGGACCCTACGAGCAGTACTTC. Protein sequence: CASSPRGGGPYEQYF.

The V call is TRBV4-1, the J call TRBJ2-5; the match to TRBD1 covers 7 bases. Germline CDR1 MGHRA, CDR2 YSYEKL. The J segment lost 2 bases and the V segment lost 4 bases, leaving 7 bases of the junction unmatched. CDR3 length equals 15 residues. This CDR3 reads CASSRTRDRQETQYF. Written as DNA, the CDR3 is TGCGCCAGCAGCCGAACCCGGGACAGACAAGAGACCCAGTACTTC.

This chain uses TRBV5-4 with TRBJ1-4; 8 positions match TRBD1. With V trimmed by 4 bases and J by 7 bases, 6 bases remained unmatched. CDR3 size: 14 residues. Germline V lookup: CDR1 SGHNT, CDR2 YYREEE (reference sequence). CDR3 DNA: TGTGCCAGCAGCCCCGGACAGGGAGGTGAAAAACTGTTTTTT. Translated, it gives CASSPGQGGEKLFF.

This clone showed up just once. V and J are TRBV10-3 and TRBJ1-6; weak D call: TRBD1 (5 bases). The CDR3 runs 12 residues. Trimming took 8 bases from V and 6 from J, leaving 8 bases between them. Germline V gene sequence: CDR1 ENHRY, CDR2 SYGVKD. In nucleotides, the CDR3 is TGTGCCATCCCTAGGGGTAATTCACCCCTCCACTTT. This sequence encodes CAIPRGNSPLHF.

The V gene is TRBV30, the J gene TRBJ2-5; TRBD1 aligns across 10 bases. The CDR3 is 15 amino acids. Germline CDR1 is GTSNPN and CDR2 is SVGIG (reference sequence). V was pared by 3 bases and J by 5 bases, with 9 bases of the junction left unmatched. The DNA for the CDR3 is TGTGCCTGGAGCTCCGGACAGGGGGGTTCGGAGACCCAGTACTTC. Translated, it gives CAWSSGQGGSETQYF.

CDR3: CSASSLDRGHGSEQFF. In DNA, the CDR3 is TGCAGTGCGAGTTCCCTCGACAGGGGGCATGGGAGTGAGCAGTTCTTC. The rearrangement uses TRBV20-1 and TRBJ2-1; 10 positions match TRBD1. Germline V gene sequence: CDR1 DFQATT, CDR2 SNEGSKA (reference sequence). The CDR3 is made up of 16 amino acids. V was clipped by 6 bases and J by 9 bases; unmatched bases: 17.

The rearrangement uses TRBV10-3 and TRBJ1-1; D is undetermined. Trimming took off 0 bases at V and 2 bases at J, with 7 bases between the two ends. The germline V gene has CDR1 ENHRY and CDR2 SYGVKD. The CDR3 length is 14 residues. The DNA of the CDR3 is TGTGCCATCAGTGAGTCCGCGGTAAACACTGAAGCTTTCTTT. Translating gives CAISESAVNTEAFF.

This clone was seen only a few times. In DNA, the CDR3 is TGTGCCACCCAGATGACAGGGGGAATCTACGAGCAGTACTTC. Its protein product is CATQMTGGIYEQYF. This rearrangement joins TRBV19 to TRBJ2-7, with 9 positions matching TRBD1. This CDR3 has 14 amino acids. The ends lost 10 bases at V and 3 bases at J; junction bases unmatched: 10. The germline CDR1 and CDR2 sequences are LNHDA and SQIVND (reference sequence).

This clone was seen only once. The gene calls are TRBV19 and TRBJ1-4, with D tentatively TRBD1 (5 bases). Trimming took off 6 bases at V and 3 bases at J, with 20 bases between the two ends. CDR3 length: 17 residues. Germline V lookup: CDR1 LNHDA, CDR2 SQIVND (reference sequence). The CDR3 loop reads CASSWGTISKPNEKLFF. CDR3 nucleotide sequence: TGTGCCAGTAGCTGGGGCACAATATCGAAGCCTAATGAAAAACTGTTTTTT.

The table lists this clone with a few counts. This chain uses TRBV9 with TRBJ2-7; maybe TRBD1 (6 bases). Deletions cut 1 base from V and 6 bases from J, with 17 bases between. The CDR3 contains 15 residues. CDR1 is SGDLS, CDR2 YYNGEE, per germline. The CDR3 region has the DNA TGTGCCAGCAGCGTAACCGGGGTGGGGGCGAGCGAGCAGTACTTC. This gives the protein CASSVTGVGASEQYF.

The chain couples TRBV9 to TRBJ2-5; the D gene is possibly TRBD2 (6 bases). Germline loops: CDR1 SGDLS, CDR2 YYNGEE. The CDR3 has 14 amino acids. Trimming removed 1 base from V and 4 bases from J, with 11 bases in between. The CDR3 region has the DNA TGTGCCAGCAGCGTATGGGGGGTTGGAGAGACCCAGTACTTC. Translation gives CASSVWGVGETQYF.

The chain uses TRBV28 and TRBJ1-1; no definite D call. The germline CDR1 and CDR2 sequences are MDHEN and SYDVKM. The CDR3 covers 15 residues. V gave up 5 bases and J gave up 4 bases, with 17 bases separating them. CDR3 DNA: TGTGCCAGCAGTCTGCGCGAAGGGTTCTCCACTGAAGCTTTCTTT. Protein: CASSLREGFSTEAFF.

The chain is built from TRBV7-9 and TRBJ2-2; 9 nucleotides agree with TRBD1. V shed 5 bases and J 7 bases; nucleotides not matched to a gene: 5. The CDR3 is 14 amino acids. Germline V gene data show CDR1 as SEHNR and CDR2 as FQNEAQ (reference sequence). This CDR3 is CASSPRTGVGELFF. The CDR3 DNA is TGTGCCAGCAGCCCGAGGACAGGGGTCGGGGAGCTGTTTTTT. Full variable domain (remainder filled in from reference TRBV7-9 and TRBJ2-2): DTGVSQNPRHKITKRGQNVTFRCDPISEHNRLYWYRQTLGQGPEFLTYFQNEAQLEKSRLLSDRFSAERPKGSFSTLEIQRTEQGDSAMYLCASSPRTGVGELFFGEGSRLTVL.

The rearrangement joins TRBV4-1 to TRBJ1-5; no clear D. This CDR3 is 13 amino acids long. Germline CDR1 MGHRA, CDR2 YSYEKL. Between the trimmed V and J ends, which lost 3 bases and 4 bases, there was a span of 7 bases. CDR3 loop: CASSQEPNQPQHF. In nucleotides, the CDR3 is TGCGCCAGCAGCCAGGAGCCGAATCAGCCCCAGCATTTT.

The V call is TRBV6-2 or TRBV6-3, the J call TRBJ2-5; D may be TRBD2 (5 bases). There are 12 residues in the CDR3. Trimming pared 6 bases from V and 4 bases from J, leaving 9 bases between. CDR1 MNHEY and CDR2 SVGEGT come from the germline V gene. The CDR3 spells CASSNGRETQYF. The CDR3, as DNA: TGTGCCAGCAGCAATGGGAGAGAGACCCAGTACTTC.

The chain combines TRBV6-5 with TRBJ1-1; D call uncertain. This CDR3 contains 14 residues. Germline V lookup: CDR1 MNHEY, CDR2 SVGAGI. V lost 6 bases, J lost 1 base, and 12 bases lay in between. The CDR3 DNA sequence: TGTGCCAGCAGCCCGACACTTAGGAACACTGAAGCTTTCTTT. As protein: CASSPTLRNTEAFF.

This clone appeared once. The CDR3 protein is CASSHLAGGPGEQYF. The DNA of the CDR3 is TGTGCCAGCAGCCACTTAGCGGGAGGGCCTGGGGAGCAGTACTTC. This rearrangement joins TRBV3-1 (or the pseudogene TRBV3-2) to TRBJ2-7, with 11 bases aligning to TRBD2. This CDR3 contains 15 residues. The germline V gene has CDR1 LGHDT and CDR2 YNNKEL (reference sequence). Trimming cost V 3 bases and J 7 bases; bases outside gene matches: 8.

The chain carries TRBV2 and TRBJ1-1; no clear D. The CDR3 length is 13 residues. V gave up 7 bases and J gave up 9 bases, with 18 bases separating them. Germline-derived CDR1 and CDR2 are SNHLY and FYNNEI. The CDR3 is CASTLSPALQAFF. Here the CDR3 DNA reads TGTGCCAGCACTCTCTCCCCGGCTTTACAAGCTTTCTTT.